Below are 11 T cell receptor beta chains sequenced from a single sample in a study of human T cells and chemical hapten exposure. MiXCR, applied by TCRdb to the RACE reads, yields one record per CDR3 protein. The table has fewer than 500,000 distinct CDR3 sequences, around 5% seen once. Time point: patch test 1, 2 weeks after DPC sensitization. Treatment of the sample: therapeutic diphenylcyclopropenone sensitization with weekly scalp DPC. This material consisted of whole blood, taken in connection with sensitization to the hapten diphenylcyclopropenone (DPC). These receptors were taken from a woman in her fifties or sixties with alopecia areata. Some clones in this sample may be carry-over from other donors' samples.

This clonotype occurred a few times. J is TRBJ1-5 and V is TRBV27; TRBD1 is a possible D gene (5 bases). Looked up from germline, CDR1 is MNHEY and CDR2 is SMNVEV (reference sequence). This CDR3 is built from 14 residues. V shed 8 bases and J shed 3 bases, with 14 bases lying between them. In nucleotides, the CDR3 is TGTGCCAGCTCTTCAGGGTCGATCAATCAGCCCCAGCATTTT. Its protein product is CASSSGSINQPQHF.

This clonotype occurred a few times. V is TRBV7-9 and J is TRBJ1-1; TRBD1 aligns across 7 bases. J was trimmed by 10 bases and V by 5 bases; bases with no gene match: 7. Germline loops: CDR1 SEHNR, CDR2 FQNEAQ (reference sequence). The CDR3 totals 12 residues. The CDR3 here is CASSPDRARAFF. In nucleotides, the CDR3 is TGTGCCAGCAGCCCAGACAGGGCGAGAGCTTTCTTT.

This clonotype has only a few counts. The chain links TRBV23-1 to TRBJ2-5; maybe TRBD2 (6 bases). TRBV23-1 is an ORF, and what it does is uncertain. Trimming cost V 2 bases and J 0 bases, with 16 bases left between them. CDR3 length equals 17 residues. The CDR3 region has the DNA TGCGCCAGCAGTCAAGGGCCTCGGAGGAGGGACCAAGAGACCCAGTACTTC. This gives the protein CASSQGPRRRDQETQYF.

Ten or more counts support this clonotype. The chain joins TRBV29-1 to TRBJ1-4; no firm D call. The CDR3 sequence is 13 residues long. The germline V gene has CDR1 SQVTM and CDR2 ANQGSEA. The V end was cut by 3 bases, the J end by 0 bases, with 5 bases between. The CDR3 DNA is TGCAGCGTTGAGGAAGCAACTAATGAAAAACTGTTTTTT. It yields the protein CSVEEATNEKLFF.

The V call is TRBV7-2, the J call TRBJ2-3, with 9 bases that match TRBD2. The CDR3 consists of 16 residues. Germline CDR1 SGHTA, CDR2 FQGNSA. J was trimmed by 2 bases and V by 1 base; bases with no gene match: 4. As DNA, the CDR3 is TGTGCCAGCAGCTTAGTTGCTAGCGGGGTCACAGATACGCAGTATTTT. Its protein product is CASSLVASGVTDTQYF. Combining the CDR3 with reference TRBV7-2 and TRBJ2-3 gives the whole variable domain GAGVSQSPSNKVTEKGKDVELRCDPISGHTALYWYRQSLGQGLEFLIYFQGNSAPDKSGLPSDRFSAERTGGSVSTLTIQRTQQEDSAVYLCASSLVASGVTDTQYFGPGTRLTVL.

The rearrangement links TRBV2 to TRBJ1-2; D is undetermined. V gave up 7 bases and J gave up 5 bases, with 11 bases separating them. The length of the CDR3 is 12 residues. The V gene's germline CDR1 is SNHLY and CDR2 FYNNEI. This chain's CDR3 is CASIQAGYGYTF. In DNA, the CDR3 is TGTGCCAGCATTCAGGCCGGGTATGGCTACACCTTC.

There are many counts of this clonotype. The chain is built from TRBV7-9 and TRBJ2-6; TRBD1 matches 8 bases. After removal of 5 bases from V and 3 bases from J, the junction contained 9 bases not matched to a gene. CDR3 length: 17 amino acids. Germline V gene lookup returns CDR1 SEHNR and CDR2 FQNEAQ (reference sequence). The CDR3 DNA is TGTGCCAGCAGCCCTCCCGGGACAGGTGTTGGGGCCAACGTCCTGACTTTC. This gives the protein CASSPPGTGVGANVLTF.

This clonotype was seen many times. The chain recombines TRBV20-1 with TRBJ2-7, with 11 bases lining up with TRBD2. This CDR3 comprises 15 residues. CDR1 and CDR2 (germline): DFQATT, SNEGSKA (reference sequence). V dropped 0 bases and J dropped 4; count of bases not matched to a gene: 5. The CDR3 spells CSARDLRLAGYEQYF. The CDR3 nucleotides are TGCAGTGCTAGAGATCTCCGACTAGCGGGGTACGAGCAGTACTTC.

At least ten counts were recorded for this clonotype. This chain links TRBV27 with TRBJ1-4; D ambiguous. Trimming removed 5 bases at V and 5 bases at J, with 12 bases between. The CDR3 spans 14 residues. The germline CDR1 and CDR2 sequences are MNHEY and SMNVEV (reference sequence). Written as DNA, the CDR3 is TGTGCCAGCAGTCCGTCGGTCCCGAATGAAAAACTGTTTTTT. Translated, it gives CASSPSVPNEKLFF.

CDR3 bases: TGTGCCAGCAGCTCCTATGACGCAGACACAGATACGCAGTATTTT. Its protein product is CASSSYDADTDTQYF. The chain uses TRBV13 and TRBJ2-3; D gene unclear. Germline CDR1 is PRHDT and CDR2 is FYEKMQ (reference sequence). The V gene lost 4 bases and the J gene lost 2 bases, with 13 bases spanning the gap. The CDR3 has 15 residues.

There are many counts of this clonotype. The rearrangement links TRBV4-2 to TRBJ1-2; no definite D call. The germline CDR1 and CDR2 sequences are LGHNA and YNFKEQ. This CDR3 region has 13 residues. V lost 3 bases and J lost 4, with 9 bases in between. The CDR3 sequence: CASSHDEAYGYTF. The CDR3 nucleotides are TGTGCCAGCAGCCATGACGAGGCCTATGGCTACACCTTC.